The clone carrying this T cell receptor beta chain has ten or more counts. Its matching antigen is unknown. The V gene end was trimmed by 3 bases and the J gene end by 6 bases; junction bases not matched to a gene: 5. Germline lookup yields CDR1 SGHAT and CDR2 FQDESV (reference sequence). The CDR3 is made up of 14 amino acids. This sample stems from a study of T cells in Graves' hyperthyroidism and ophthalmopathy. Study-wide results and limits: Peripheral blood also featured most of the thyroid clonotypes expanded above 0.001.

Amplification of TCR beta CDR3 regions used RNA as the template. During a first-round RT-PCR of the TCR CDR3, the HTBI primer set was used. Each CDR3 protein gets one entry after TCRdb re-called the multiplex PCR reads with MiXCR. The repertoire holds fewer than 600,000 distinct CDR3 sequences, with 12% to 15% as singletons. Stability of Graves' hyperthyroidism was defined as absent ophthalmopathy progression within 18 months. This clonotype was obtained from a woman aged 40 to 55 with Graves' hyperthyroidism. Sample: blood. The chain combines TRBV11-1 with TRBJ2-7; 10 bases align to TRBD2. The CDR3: CASSFVAGGGEQYF. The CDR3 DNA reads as TGTGCCAGCAGCTTTGTAGCGGGAGGAGGCGAGCAGTACTTC.